Listed below are T cell receptor beta chains from one sample, sequenced in a study of cytomegalovirus exposure and HLA in healthy donors. Data came from immunoSEQ multiplex PCR; TCRdb stores just in-frame clones and leaves some out. Among around 40,000 clones, around two thirds were seen once, and the ten largest hold 8.7%. The source material was PBMCs. The origin of the receptors is a human donor in good health. CDR3s include the opening cysteine and the closing phenylalanine or tryptophan. The order of the fields is V gene, clone size, J gene, D gene, CDR3 DNA, CDR3 protein. The D gene is left open where the match is weak. Clone size is not always given. Where it is, it says once, few, many or a class for expanded clones.

>TRBV5-4|.|TRBJ2-7|.
TGTGCCAGCAGCGCCGCCGGGGGCTACGAGCAGTACTTC
CASSAAGGYEQYF
>TRBV30|.|TRBJ1-1|.
TGTGCCTGGACTCAGTACACTGAAGCTTTCTTT
CAWTQYTEAFF
>TRBV2|.|TRBJ1-6|.
TGTGCCAGCAGGATAGGAAGGGGATCTTCACCCCTCCACTTT
CASRIGRGSSPLHF
>TRBV2|.|TRBJ1-6|.
TGTGCCAGCATTCTTAGGCCAGGGGACTCACCCCTCCACTTT
CASILRPGDSPLHF
>TRBV5-1|.|TRBJ2-1|.
TGCGCCAGCAGCTTGGCCCCAGTTAATGAGCAGTTCTTC
CASSLAPVNEQFF
>TRBV2|.|TRBJ2-3|TRBD2
TGTGCCAGCAGTGAAGCGCTTCGGGAGGGTACGCAGTATTTT
CASSEALREGTQYF
>TRBV23-1|.|TRBJ1-5|.
TGCGCCCCCCTCGAAAAGGACCAACAGGAACCCAATCAGCCCCAGCATTTT
CAPLEKDQQEPNQPQHF
>TRBV5-6|.|TRBJ1-1|.
TGTGCCAGCAGCTTGCCGTCAGGGCTAGCTGAAGCTTTCTTT
CASSLPSGLAEAFF
>TRBV29-1|few|TRBJ2-1|TRBD1
TGCAGCGTCAACAGGGGCTATGAGCAGTTCTTC
CSVNRGYEQFF
>TRBV7-8|.|TRBJ2-3|TRBD1
TGTGCCAGCAGCTTACGGACAGGGTTAGATACGCAGTATTTT
CASSLRTGLDTQYF
>TRBV2|.|TRBJ1-5|TRBD1
TGTGCCAGCAGGGGGATTGGACAGGGGGCTTTCGGCAATCAGCCCCAGCATTTT
CASRGIGQGAFGNQPQHF
>TRBV7-8|.|TRBJ1-4|TRBD1
TGTGCCAGCAGCTTAGATAGGGGGCTTGCAGAAAAACTGTTTTTT
CASSLDRGLAEKLFF
>TRBV28|.|TRBJ2-3|.
TGTGCCAGCAGCCCCACCGGGACAAGGTCCGATACGCAGTATTTT
CASSPTGTRSDTQYF
>TRBV28|.|TRBJ1-2|TRBD1
TGTGCCAGCAGTTCACAGGGGGTCTCCTACTATGGCTACACCTTC
CASSSQGVSYYGYTF
>TRBV15|.|TRBJ1-5|.
TGTGCCACCAGCAGAGTCGGCAATCAGCCCCAGCATTTT
CATSRVGNQPQHF
>TRBV6-5|.|TRBJ2-5|.
TGTGCCAGCAGTTACGAGCAGGGTGGAGAGACCCAGTACTTC
CASSYEQGGETQYF
>TRBV6-7|.|TRBJ1-5|TRBD1
TGTGCCAGCAGTCAGCCGGGACAGGGGTGGGACAATCAGCCCCAGCATTTT
CASSQPGQGWDNQPQHF
>TRBV28|once|TRBJ1-4|.
TGTGCCAGCAAGGGGGGGGGTGGTGAAAAACTGTTTTTT
CASKGGGGEKLFF
>TRBV7-8|.|TRBJ1-5|.
TGTGCCAGCAGTCCCTCCAGAATTAGCAATCAGCCCCAGCATTTT
CASSPSRISNQPQHF
>TRBV7-3|.|TRBJ2-5|TRBD2
TGTGCCAGCGGGCGGGGGGCGCAAGAGACCCAGTACTTC
CASGRGAQETQYF
>TRBV5-1|.|TRBJ2-2|TRBD1
TGCGCCAGCAGCGTAGCAGGGGGTTCTCCCGGGGAGCTGTTTTTT
CASSVAGGSPGELFF
>TRBV2|.|TRBJ2-7|TRBD1
TGTGCCAGCAGTCCGGACAGGGAATTCTACGAGCAGTACTTC
CASSPDREFYEQYF
>TRBV6-5|.|TRBJ2-7|TRBD2
TGTGCCAGCAGAGCTAGCGGCTCCTACGAGCAGTACTTC
CASRASGSYEQYF
>TRBV5-1|.|TRBJ1-4|TRBD1
TGCGCCAGCAGCTGGGGACAGGGAGACAATGAAAAACTGTTTTTT
CASSWGQGDNEKLFF
>TRBV5-1|.|TRBJ2-2|TRBD1
TGCGCCAGCAGCGCCGCCCAGGGGGCGCAGAGCGGGGAGCTGTTTTTT
CASSAAQGAQSGELFF
>TRBV25-1|.|TRBJ1-5|TRBD1
TGTGCCAGCAGTGAAAGGGGACAGGGGAATCAGCCCCAGCATTTT
CASSERGQGNQPQHF
>TRBV7-9|.|TRBJ2-7|.
TGTGCCAGCAGCTTAGGCGGCGCCGGCGAGCAGTACTTC
CASSLGGAGEQYF
>TRBV4-2|.|TRBJ2-7|TRBD2
TGTGCCAGCAGCCAAGAAGCACTAGCGGGGGTCTACGAGCAGTACTTC
CASSQEALAGVYEQYF
>TRBV4-2|.|TRBJ1-6|.
TGTGCCAGCAGCCAAGATCCGGTTCAGGAGGGGAGGAATTCACCCCTCCACTTT
CASSQDPVQEGRNSPLHF
>TRBV19|few|TRBJ2-7|.
TGTGCCAGTAGTATCTCGACAAACGAGCAGTACTTC
CASSISTNEQYF
>TRBV18|.|TRBJ2-7|TRBD2
TGTGCCAGCTCACCTCTTCTCGGGGGGGCCGACGAGCAGTACTTC
CASSPLLGGADEQYF
>TRBV11-2|.|TRBJ2-1|.
TGTGCCAGCAGCTCCGTGAGCGGATCCTACAATGAGCAGTTCTTC
CASSSVSGSYNEQFF
>TRBV4-3|.|TRBJ2-7|TRBD2
TGCGCCAGCAGCCAAGATGCTAGCGGGGTCCACGGGGAGCAGTACTTC
CASSQDASGVHGEQYF
>TRBV11-2|.|TRBJ2-1|TRBD1
TGTGCCAGCAGCTTAGGGACAGGGCCCTACAATGAGCAGTTCTTC
CASSLGTGPYNEQFF
>TRBV2|.|TRBJ2-4|.
TGTGCCAGCAATGGAGGCGGCATTCAGTACTTC
CASNGGGIQYF
>TRBV7-3|.|TRBJ1-6|TRBD1
TGTGCCAGCAGCGCCCAGGGGGGAACCCTCCACTTT
CASSAQGGTLHF
>TRBV13|.|TRBJ1-3|TRBD1
TGTGCCAGCAGAACCAGGGGGCTTGGAGGCACCATATATTTT
CASRTRGLGGTIYF
>TRBV7-2|.|TRBJ1-2|.
TGTGCCAGCAGCTTAGTTGGGGAGCCGGAGGGCTACACCTTC
CASSLVGEPEGYTF
>TRBV6-1|once|TRBJ1-4|TRBD1
TGTGCCATTAGTACGGGACAGCTCAATGAAAAACTGTTTTTT
CAISTGQLNEKLFF